The clone carrying this TCR beta chain was seen just once. The data derive from a study of cytomegalovirus exposure and HLA in healthy donors. This CDR3 region has 14 residues. With 3 bases removed from V and 4 bases from J, the gap between germline ends came to 13 bases. Germline CDR1 and CDR2: MDHEN and SYDVKM. 13 Jbeta primers and 60 Vbeta primers were used for the PCR. Authors' processing steps: An analysis performed later counted roughly 80 million unique TCR beta chains (roughly 9.9 million of them shared). Clones were read by immunoSEQ multiplex PCR, and TCRdb kept only the in-frame ones, dropping some. The V and J calls and clone size come from that table; D and trimming were worked out from the DNA. The sample holds around 300,000 clones; 65% to 85% are singletons and the top ten take around 2.3%.

The receptor's source is a female donor in good health and CMV-seronegative. The rearrangement links TRBV28 to TRBJ2-7; D might be TRBD1 (5 bases). Specimen: PBMCs. As DNA, the CDR3 is TGTGCCAGCAGTTTGAGCCAGGGTTTATACGAGCAGTACTTC. Its translation is CASSLSQGLYEQYF.